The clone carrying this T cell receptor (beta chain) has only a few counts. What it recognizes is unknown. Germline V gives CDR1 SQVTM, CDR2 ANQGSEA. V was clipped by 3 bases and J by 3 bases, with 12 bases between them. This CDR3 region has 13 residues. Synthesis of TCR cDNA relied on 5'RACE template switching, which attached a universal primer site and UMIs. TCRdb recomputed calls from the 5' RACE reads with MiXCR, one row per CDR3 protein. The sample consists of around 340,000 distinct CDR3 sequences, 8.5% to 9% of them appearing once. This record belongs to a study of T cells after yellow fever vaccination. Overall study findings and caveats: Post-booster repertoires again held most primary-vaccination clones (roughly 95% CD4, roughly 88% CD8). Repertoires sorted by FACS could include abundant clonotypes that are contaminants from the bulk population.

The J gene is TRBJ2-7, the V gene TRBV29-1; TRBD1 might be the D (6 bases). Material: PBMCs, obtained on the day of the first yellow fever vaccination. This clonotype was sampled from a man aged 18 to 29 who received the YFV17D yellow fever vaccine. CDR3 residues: CSVDVDRLYEQYF. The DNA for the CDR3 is TGCAGCGTTGATGTGGACAGACTCTACGAGCAGTACTTC.